This T cell receptor (beta chain) was identified in a study of T cells in localized non-small cell lung cancer. The germline V and J ends were trimmed by 5 bases and 5 bases, with 20 bases remaining between them. Germline V gene lookup returns CDR1 SGHNT and CDR2 YENEEA. The CDR3 totals 16 residues. Sequenced by immunoSEQ multiplex PCR; TCRdb stores in-frame clones only, minus some. Here the sample spans about 21,000 clones, roughly nine tenths being singletons. This receptor was identified in a man aged 40 to 75 with stage II squamous cell lung carcinoma. This sample comprised PBMCs, obtained before any cancer treatment. The V gene is TRBV11-3, the J gene TRBJ2-3, with D maybe TRBD1 (6 bases). The chain's CDR3 is CASSPPHRDVVDTQYF. Here the CDR3 DNA reads TGTGCCAGCAGCCCTCCTCACAGGGACGTGGTAGATACGCAGTATTTT.